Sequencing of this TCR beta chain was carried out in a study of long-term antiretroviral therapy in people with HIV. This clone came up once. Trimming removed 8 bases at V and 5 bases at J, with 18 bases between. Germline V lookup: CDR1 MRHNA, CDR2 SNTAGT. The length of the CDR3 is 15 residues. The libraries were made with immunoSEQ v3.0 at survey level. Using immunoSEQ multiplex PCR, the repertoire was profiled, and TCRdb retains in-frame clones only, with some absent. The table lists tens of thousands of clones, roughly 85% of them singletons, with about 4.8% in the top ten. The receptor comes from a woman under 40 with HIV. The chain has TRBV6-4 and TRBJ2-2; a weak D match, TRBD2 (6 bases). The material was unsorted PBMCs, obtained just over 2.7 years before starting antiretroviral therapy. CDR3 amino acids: CASGRGGEGTGELFF. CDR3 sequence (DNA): TGTGCCAGCGGCCGCGGCGGGGAAGGAACCGGGGAGCTGTTTTTT.